Following are 14 T cell receptor beta chains from one sample sequenced in a study of CD8 T cells in Susac syndrome. When the RNA was reverse transcribed, random hexamers were used with an input of about 0.45 to 1 ug. TCRdb reprocessed the immunoSEQ multiplex PCR reads with MiXCR, giving one entry per CDR3 protein. This sample yields around 280,000 distinct CDR3 sequences, of which about 85% are seen a single time; approximately 0.11% belongs to the top ten. Sequenced input: CD8+ T cells from PBMCs. Source of these receptors: a human donor with multiple sclerosis.

Comment on this clonotype: The CDR3 does not end in the conserved phenylalanine or tryptophan, so this is likely a read error. The chain links TRBV7-9 to TRBJ2-7; 8 bases fit TRBD1. Trimming cost V 6 bases and J 1 base; bases outside gene matches: 2. The length of the CDR3 is 13 residues. CDR1 SEHNR and CDR2 FQNEAQ come from the germline V gene (reference sequence). The CDR3 is CASRGQGSYEQYY. DNA of the CDR3: TGTGCCAGCAGAGGACAGGGATCCTACGAGCAGTACTAC.

The genes are TRBV27 and TRBJ2-1; 7 bases are shared with TRBD1. Germline V lookup: CDR1 MNHEY, CDR2 SMNVEV (reference sequence). V gave up 7 bases and J gave up 6 bases; unmatched junction bases: 12. The CDR3 is made up of 15 amino acids. Here the CDR3 reads CASKALQGGPNEQFF. The CDR3 bases are TGTGCCAGCAAGGCTCTCCAAGGGGGCCCCAATGAGCAGTTCTTC.

The chain links TRBV7-9 to TRBJ2-1, with a possible D match to TRBD1 (5 bases). Germline V lookup: CDR1 SEHNR, CDR2 FQNEAQ (reference sequence). This CDR3 comprises 16 residues. V dropped 3 bases and J dropped 4 bases, with 16 bases sitting between them. The CDR3 region is CASSLSGQGIYNEQFF. The CDR3 DNA is TGTGCCAGCAGCTTGAGTGGGCAGGGCATTTACAATGAGCAGTTCTTC.

The chain combines TRBV2 with TRBJ2-7; TRBD2 matches at 9 bases. Germline CDR1 SNHLY, CDR2 FYNNEI. This CDR3 is 15 amino acids long. The trim removed 5 bases at V and 4 bases at J, leaving 9 bases unmatched. CDR3 amino acids: CASSLVEAGGYEQYF. The CDR3 DNA follows: TGTGCCAGCAGTCTTGTTGAGGCGGGAGGGTACGAGCAGTACTTC.

Of note for this clonotype: An end of the junction does not agree with germline; a read error may underlie this. The V call is TRBV12-3 or TRBV12-4, the J call TRBJ1-2, with a weak D call TRBD1 (6 bases). This CDR3 comprises 13 residues. The CDR3 nucleotides are TGTGCCAGCAGTTTGGCCCCGGGGCGGGGGGCCCTCTTC. This gives the protein CASSLAPGRGALF.

This clonotype was seen only a few times. The V gene is TRBV6-5, the J gene TRBJ2-1; D is tentatively TRBD1 or TRBD2 (5 bases each). Trimming removed 0 bases at V and 10 bases at J, with 10 bases between. This CDR3 contains 13 residues. Germline loops: CDR1 MNHEY, CDR2 SVGAGI. CDR3 DNA sequence: TGTGCCAGCAGTTACTCGGGGGTTGGGGAGCAGTTCTTC. This sequence encodes CASSYSGVGEQFF.

This sequence joins TRBV7-9 and TRBJ2-1; perhaps TRBD2 as D (5 bases). V was trimmed by 0 bases and J by 11 bases, leaving 14 bases between them. CDR1 SEHNR and CDR2 FQNEAQ come from the germline V gene (reference sequence). The CDR3 has 14 amino acids. Here the CDR3 reads CASSLAQDYYKQFF. The DNA for the CDR3 is TGTGCCAGCAGCTTAGCGCAAGACTACTACAAGCAGTTCTTC.

V gene TRBV9 combines with J gene TRBJ1-1; 9 nucleotides align to TRBD1. The junction had 5 bases not matched to a gene; V was cut back by 4 bases and J by 7 bases. This CDR3 spans 13 amino acids. The germline V gene encodes CDR1 SGDLS and CDR2 YYNGEE. CDR3 in amino acids: CASSFTGGIEAFF. The CDR3 nucleotides are TGTGCCAGCAGCTTCACAGGGGGCATTGAAGCTTTCTTT.

In its sample, this clonotype was seen a few times. This chain connects TRBV28 to TRBJ2-3; D is perhaps TRBD1 (7 bases). This CDR3 region has 16 residues. V lost 2 bases and J 1 base, leaving 13 bases between the germline ends. Germline CDR1 and CDR2: MDHEN and SYDVKM. The CDR3 DNA is TGTGCCAGCAGTTTAGGGGGGCAGGGGGGCACAGATACGCAGTATTTT. This encodes CASSLGGQGGTDTQYF.

The count of this clonotype is one. This chain links TRBV6-2 or TRBV6-3 with TRBJ2-7; the D is unclear. The germline V gene encodes CDR1 MNHEY and CDR2 SVGEGT. The CDR3 sequence is 14 residues long. V was clipped by 4 bases and J by 5 bases, with 15 bases between them. The CDR3 loop is CASSSSYYRNEQYF. CDR3 sequence (DNA): TGTGCCAGCAGTTCAAGCTACTACCGCAACGAGCAGTACTTC.

DNA of the CDR3: TGTGCCAGCAGCCAACGGACAGGGGACACTGAAGCTTTCTTT. Translated, it gives CASSQRTGDTEAFF. This sequence joins TRBV11-2 and TRBJ1-1; 9 bases map to TRBD1. CDR3 length: 14 amino acids. Germline CDR1 reads SGHAT; CDR2 reads FQNNGV. Unmatched junction bases numbered 4, after V lost 5 bases and J lost 3 bases. Drawing the rest from reference TRBV11-2 and TRBJ1-1, the complete variable domain is EAGVAQSPRYKIIEKRQSVAFWCNPISGHATLYWYQQILGQGPKLLIQFQNNGVVDDSQLPKDRFSAERLKGVDSTLKIQPAKLEDSAVYLCASSQRTGDTEAFFGQGTRLTVV.

This clonotype was seen only once. The junction does not match germline at one end; this may be a read error. The J gene is TRBJ2-5, the V gene TRBV7-7; tentative D call: TRBD1 (5 bases). The germline CDR1 and CDR2 sequences are SSHAT and FNYEAQ (reference sequence). The CDR3 consists of 14 residues. CDR3 sequence (DNA): TGTGCTAGCAGCTTAGGTACAGGAGAAGAGACCCAGTACTTC. Its translation: CASSLGTGEETQYF. The whole variable domain, remainder taken from reference TRBV7-7 and TRBJ2-5, is GAGVSQSPRYKVTKRGQDVTLRCDPISSHATLYWYQQALGQGPEFLTYFNYEAQPDKSGLPSDRFSAERPEGSISTLTIQRTEQRDSAMYRCASSLGTGEETQYFGPGTRLLVL.

The V call is TRBV20-1, the J call TRBJ1-5, with D possibly TRBD1 on 6 matching bases. The V gene lost 0 bases and the J gene lost 5 bases, with 11 bases spanning the gap. CDR1 is DFQATT, CDR2 SNEGSKA, per germline (reference sequence). The CDR3 covers 14 residues. CDR3 amino acids: CSARDMTGDQPQHF. The CDR3 DNA is TGCAGTGCTAGAGATATGACAGGAGATCAGCCCCAGCATTTT.

This sequence joins TRBV7-9 and TRBJ2-1, with D uncertain. The germline V gene encodes CDR1 SEHNR and CDR2 FQNEAQ (reference sequence). The CDR3 spans 13 residues. Trimming pared 7 bases from V and 6 bases from J, leaving 13 bases between. CDR3 region: CASTPPLGNEQFF. The DNA of the CDR3 is TGTGCCAGCACCCCCCCCCTCGGCAATGAGCAGTTCTTC.